These T cell receptor beta chains were read from a single sample in a study of blood T cell repertoires in COVID-19. This table comes from immunoSEQ multiplex PCR, and its TCRdb copy is limited to in-frame clones, with some not included. The sample shows about 130,000 clones, roughly 80% of them seen only once. Sequenced sample: PBMCs or T cells enriched from blood (not recorded which). These receptor sequences come from a man aged 25 to 45 who had recovered from COVID-19. Each CDR3 is given with its conserved first and last residue. D genes are given only for firm matches. A row's size may be missing; if present it is once, few, many or a size class.

V gene	D gene	J gene	clone size	CDR3 protein	CDR3 DNA
TRBV25-1	TRBD2	TRBJ2-7	NA	CASSELGLAGVTYEQYF	TGTGCCAGCAGTGAATTGGGACTAGCGGGAGTTACCTACGAGCAGTACTTC
TRBV19	TRBD1	TRBJ2-1	NA	CASSYRGQANEQFF	TGTGCCAGTAGTTACCGAGGACAGGCCAATGAGCAGTTCTTC
TRBV12-3/TRBV12-4	NA	TRBJ2-7	NA	CASSLARDEQYF	TGTGCCAGCAGTTTAGCACGGGACGAGCAGTACTTC
TRBV7-9	TRBD1	TRBJ1-1	few	CASSWGQESTEAFF	TGTGCCAGCAGCTGGGGACAGGAGAGCACTGAAGCTTTCTTT
TRBV5-6	TRBD1	TRBJ2-7	NA	CASSLPGQGGNYEQYF	TGTGCCAGCAGCCTGCCGGGACAGGGAGGGAACTACGAGCAGTACTTC
TRBV24-1	TRBD1	TRBJ2-7	NA	CATSDSTGNPYEQYF	TGTGCCACCAGTGATTCGACAGGGAACCCCTACGAGCAGTACTTC
TRBV6-6	TRBD2	TRBJ2-5	NA	CASSYSTSSSQETQYF	TGTGCCAGCAGTTACTCGACTAGCAGCTCCCAAGAGACCCAGTACTTC
TRBV5-1	NA	TRBJ2-1	once	CASSLPGASSYNEQFF	TGCGCCAGCAGCTTGCCAGGGGCGAGCTCCTACAATGAGCAGTTCTTC
TRBV7-3	NA	TRBJ1-2	NA	CASSSRPDGGYTF	TGTGCCAGCAGCTCCAGGCCCGACGGTGGCTACACCTTC
TRBV7-8	NA	TRBJ1-3	NA	CASSPSETGNTIYF	TGTGCCAGCAGCCCCTCGGAGACTGGAAACACCATATATTTT
TRBV19	TRBD1	TRBJ1-2	NA	CASSSGTGSRDGYTF	TGTGCCAGTAGTTCTGGGACAGGGTCGAGGGATGGCTACACCTTC
TRBV27	NA	TRBJ1-2	NA	CASSLAGDGGYTF	TGTGCCAGCAGTTTGGCCGGGGATGGGGGCTACACCTTC
TRBV5-1	NA	TRBJ2-6	NA	CASSLDRIHSGANVLTF	TGCGCCAGCAGCTTGGACAGGATACACTCTGGGGCCAACGTCCTGACTTTC
TRBV19	TRBD1	TRBJ1-2	NA	CASQGAVNYGYTF	TGTGCCAGCCAGGGGGCAGTTAACTATGGCTACACCTTC
TRBV10-1	NA	TRBJ1-5	once	CASRPLDRDRPQHF	TGCGCCAGCAGACCACTCGACAGAGATCGGCCCCAGCATTTT
TRBV11-2	TRBD1	TRBJ2-2	once	CASSFQGASTGELFF	TGTGCCAGCAGCTTTCAGGGGGCGAGCACCGGGGAGCTGTTTTTT
TRBV11-2	TRBD2	TRBJ2-3	NA	CASSLRTSGYTQYF	TGTGCCAGCAGCTTGAGGACTAGCGGGTACACGCAGTATTTT
TRBV7-9	TRBD2	TRBJ2-7	NA	CASSSRTSVSYEQYF	TGTGCCAGCAGCTCCCGGACTAGCGTTTCCTACGAGCAGTACTTC
TRBV3-1/TRBV3-2	NA	TRBJ1-1	NA	CASSLMGERGAFF	TGTGCCAGCAGCCTTATGGGAGAAAGAGGAGCTTTCTTT
TRBV6-6	NA	TRBJ1-1	NA	CASILSGGEAFF	TGTGCCAGCATCCTAAGCGGGGGTGAAGCTTTCTTT
TRBV7-9	TRBD2	TRBJ2-3	NA	CASSLRAGADTQYF	TGTGCCAGCAGCTTAAGGGCGGGAGCAGATACGCAGTATTTT
TRBV27	NA	TRBJ1-4	NA	CASSLRGTTRPTNEKLFF	TGTGCCAGCAGTTTACGTGGGACTACCCGTCCAACTAATGAAAAACTGTTTTTT
TRBV18	TRBD1	TRBJ2-1	NA	CASSPLDRASYNEQFF	TGTGCCAGCTCACCCCTGGACAGGGCCTCCTACAATGAGCAGTTCTTC
TRBV18	NA	TRBJ2-6	NA	CASSGGAVSGANVLTF	TGTGCCAGCTCAGGGGGCGCAGTCTCTGGGGCCAACGTCCTGACTTTC
TRBV6-5	NA	TRBJ1-5	NA	CASSYNPTNQPQHF	TGTGCCAGCAGTTACAATCCTACTAATCAGCCCCAGCATTTT
TRBV3-1/TRBV3-2	TRBD2	TRBJ2-1	few	CASSQAFGSGGYNEQFF	TGTGCCAGCAGCCAAGCTTTTGGTAGCGGGGGGTACAATGAGCAGTTCTTC
TRBV29-1	NA	TRBJ1-2	few	CSVEARLNYGYTF	TGCAGCGTTGAAGCCAGGCTAAACTATGGCTACACCTTC
TRBV14	NA	TRBJ1-6	NA	CASSQGQFVSPLHF	TGTGCCAGCAGCCAAGGCCAGTTCGTTTCACCCCTCCACTTT
TRBV5-1	TRBD1	TRBJ1-4	NA	CASSLVPDRNEKLFF	TGCGCCAGCAGCTTGGTCCCGGACAGGAATGAAAAACTGTTTTTT
TRBV7-9	TRBD1	TRBJ1-1	NA	CASRPRTGLDTEAFF	TGTGCCAGCCGGCCCCGGACAGGCTTGGACACTGAAGCTTTCTTT
TRBV6-1	TRBD1	TRBJ2-2	NA	CASSEDRGNTGELFF	TGTGCCAGCAGTGAGGACAGGGGGAACACCGGGGAGCTGTTTTTT
TRBV11-2	NA	TRBJ1-1	few	CASSFHRDDTEAFF	TGTGCCAGCAGCTTTCACAGGGACGACACTGAAGCTTTCTTT
TRBV2	TRBD1	TRBJ2-2	NA	CATLGDRGTGELFF	TGTGCCACCTTAGGGGACAGAGGCACCGGGGAGCTGTTTTTT
TRBV6-4	TRBD2	TRBJ2-1	few	CASSERGGSYNEQFF	TGTGCCAGCAGTGAGCGGGGGGGCTCCTACAATGAGCAGTTCTTC
TRBV18	NA	TRBJ2-5	NA	CASSPPGLGGETQYF	TGTGCCAGCTCACCACCAGGACTGGGCGGAGAGACCCAGTACTTC
TRBV10-3	NA	TRBJ2-2	NA	CATSRGSNTGELFF	TGTGCCACATCACGGGGGTCCAACACCGGGGAGCTGTTTTTT
TRBV6-5	NA	TRBJ2-1	NA	CASSLGGEGEQFF	TGTGCCAGCAGTTTGGGGGGAGAGGGTGAGCAGTTCTTC
TRBV12-3/TRBV12-4	NA	TRBJ2-3	once	CAISYSTDTQYF	TGTGCCATCTCGTATAGCACAGATACGCAGTATTTT
TRBV6-1	NA	TRBJ1-2	NA	CASSEGRHVRDRHYGYTF	TGTGCCAGCAGTGAAGGCCGACACGTGAGGGATCGGCACTATGGCTACACCTTC
TRBV15	NA	TRBJ1-5	NA	CATSRDLGGHQPQHF	TGTGCCACCAGCAGAGATCTAGGGGGTCATCAGCCCCAGCATTTT
TRBV7-3	TRBD2	TRBJ2-3	NA	CASSTKTSGTDTQYF	TGTGCCAGCAGCACTAAGACTAGCGGCACCGATACGCAGTATTTT
TRBV9	NA	TRBJ2-2	NA	CASSKAEAYTGELFF	TGTGCCAGCAGCAAGGCGGAGGCTTACACCGGGGAGCTGTTTTTT
TRBV30	TRBD1	TRBJ2-7	NA	CAWTGTGGIEQYF	TGTGCCTGGACCGGGACAGGGGGCATCGAGCAGTACTTC
TRBV18	TRBD1	TRBJ2-1	once	CASSSDRGTYNEQFF	TGTGCCAGCTCATCGGACAGGGGCACCTACAATGAGCAGTTCTTC
TRBV5-1	TRBD1	TRBJ1-4	NA	CASSTGQQGANEKLFF	TGCGCCAGCAGCACGGGACAGCAGGGGGCTAATGAAAAACTGTTTTTT
TRBV29-1	TRBD1	TRBJ2-1	NA	CSVDDRGRNNEQFF	TGCAGCGTAGACGACAGGGGAAGGAACAATGAGCAGTTCTTC
TRBV6-2/TRBV6-3	NA	TRBJ1-1	NA	CASSYSVGTEAFF	TGTGCCAGCAGTTACTCGGTCGGCACTGAAGCTTTCTTT
TRBV7-7	TRBD2	TRBJ2-1	NA	CASSLGPQTSGSYNEQFF	TGTGCCAGCAGCTTAGGGCCCCAGACTAGCGGGTCCTACAATGAGCAGTTCTTC
TRBV5-6	TRBD1	TRBJ2-7	NA	CASSWGTDSYEQYF	TGTGCCAGCAGCTGGGGGACAGACTCCTACGAGCAGTACTTC
TRBV7-9	TRBD1	TRBJ2-2	NA	CASSIDRGNGELFF	TGTGCCAGCAGCATTGACAGGGGTAACGGGGAGCTGTTTTTT
TRBV9	TRBD1	TRBJ1-2	NA	CASSGGTGGLGYTF	TGTGCCAGCAGCGGCGGGACAGGGGGCCTTGGCTACACCTTC
TRBV9	TRBD2	TRBJ2-3	NA	CASSVTSGADTQYF	TGTGCCAGCAGTGTTACTAGCGGGGCAGATACGCAGTATTTT
TRBV6-5	NA	TRBJ2-1	NA	CASSPRGYNEQFF	TGTGCCAGCAGTCCCCGGGGGTACAATGAGCAGTTCTTC
TRBV6-2/TRBV6-3	TRBD1	TRBJ1-1	NA	CASSYSTGGLNTEAFF	TGTGCCAGCAGTTACTCGACAGGGGGCTTAAACACTGAAGCTTTCTTT
TRBV6-5	NA	TRBJ2-1	NA	CATFRYNEQFF	TGTGCCACCTTCCGTTACAATGAGCAGTTCTTC
TRBV3-1/TRBV3-2	NA	TRBJ2-7	NA	CASSDLAQGGKPWEQYF	TGTGCCAGCAGCGATTTGGCCCAGGGCGGCAAACCCTGGGAGCAGTACTTC